The T cell receptor (beta chain) under discussion was sequenced for a study of shared clonotypes between healthy human individuals. General observations from the study: The study drew on few donors, limiting represented genetic and exposure-history diversity.

Concerning this clone itself: Its antigen is still unknown. Other DNA sequences of this sample code for an identical CDR3.

The assay was immunoSEQ multiplex PCR, and TCRdb's table has in-frame clones only and misses some. Here the sample spans millions of clones, approximately 94% being singletons. Division of CD4+ cells produced a CD45RA+ naive subset and a CD45RA-negative memory subset. The CDR3 is 14 amino acids. Trimming at V came to 5 bases and at J to 2 bases, leaving 5 bases not matched to a gene. Germline-derived CDR1 and CDR2 are ENHRY and SYGVKD. What was sequenced was naive CD4+ T cells sorted from blood. The subset denotes: CD45RA+ positively selected. The genes are TRBV10-3 and TRBJ2-5; TRBD1 matches 7 bases. This clonotype was obtained from a man in his late teens or twenties in good health. This chain's CDR3 is CAISPGQKQETQYF. For the CDR3, the DNA is TGTGCCATCAGTCCGGGACAGAAACAAGAGACCCAGTACTTC.